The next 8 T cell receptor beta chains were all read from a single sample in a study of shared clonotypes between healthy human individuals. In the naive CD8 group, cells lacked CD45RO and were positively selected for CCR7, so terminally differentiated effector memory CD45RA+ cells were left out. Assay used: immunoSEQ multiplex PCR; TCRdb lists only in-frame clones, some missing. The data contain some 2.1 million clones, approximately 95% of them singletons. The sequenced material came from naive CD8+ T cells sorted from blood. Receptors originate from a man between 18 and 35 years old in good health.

The CDR3 loop reads CASGTGVIETQYF. The CDR3 bases are TGTGCCAGCGGGACAGGGGTTATAGAGACCCAGTACTTC. This chain links TRBV28 with TRBJ2-5; TRBD1 aligns across 10 bases. CDR1 and CDR2 (germline): MDHEN, SYDVKM. V lost 8 bases to trimming and J lost 4 bases; unmatched junction nucleotides: 4. This CDR3 spans 13 amino acids.

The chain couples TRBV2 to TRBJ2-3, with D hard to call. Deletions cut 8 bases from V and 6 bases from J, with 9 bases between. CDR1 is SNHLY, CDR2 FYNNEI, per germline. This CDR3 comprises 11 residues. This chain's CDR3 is CASLYQDTQYF. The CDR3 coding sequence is TGTGCCAGCCTATATCAGGATACGCAGTATTTT.

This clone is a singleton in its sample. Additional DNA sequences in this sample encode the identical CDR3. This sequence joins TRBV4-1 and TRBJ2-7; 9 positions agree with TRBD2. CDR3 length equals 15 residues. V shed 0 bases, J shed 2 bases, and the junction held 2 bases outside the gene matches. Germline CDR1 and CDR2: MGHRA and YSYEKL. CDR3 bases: TGCGCCAGCAGCCAAGAAAGCGGGGGGCCCTACGAGCAGTACTTC. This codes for CASSQESGGPYEQYF.

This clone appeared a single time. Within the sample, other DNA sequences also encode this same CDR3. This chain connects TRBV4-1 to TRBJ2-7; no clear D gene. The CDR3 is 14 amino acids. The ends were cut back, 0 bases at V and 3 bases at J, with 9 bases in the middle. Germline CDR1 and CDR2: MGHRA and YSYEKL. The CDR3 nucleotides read TGCGCCAGCAGCCAAGACAGGTCGGGCTACGAGCAGTACTTC. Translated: CASSQDRSGYEQYF.

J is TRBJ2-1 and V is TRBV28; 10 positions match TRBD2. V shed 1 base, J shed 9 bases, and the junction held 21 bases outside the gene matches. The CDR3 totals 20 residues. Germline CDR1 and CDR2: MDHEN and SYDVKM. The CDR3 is CASSLSLGSGGFFAGGEQFF. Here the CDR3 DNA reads TGTGCCAGCAGTTTATCCTTGGGTAGCGGGGGGTTTTTTGCGGGCGGTGAGCAGTTCTTC. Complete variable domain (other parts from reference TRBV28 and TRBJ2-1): DVKVTQSSRYLVKRTGEKVFLECVQDMDHENMFWYRQDPGLGLRLIYFSYDVKMKEKGDIPEGYSVSREKKERFSLILESASTNQTSMYLCASSLSLGSGGFFAGGEQFFGPGTRLTVL.

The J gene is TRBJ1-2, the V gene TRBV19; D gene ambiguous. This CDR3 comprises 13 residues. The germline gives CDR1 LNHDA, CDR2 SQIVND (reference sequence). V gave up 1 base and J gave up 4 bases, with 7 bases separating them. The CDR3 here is CASSIGGLYGYTF. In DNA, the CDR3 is TGTGCCAGTAGTATAGGCGGGCTCTATGGCTACACCTTC.

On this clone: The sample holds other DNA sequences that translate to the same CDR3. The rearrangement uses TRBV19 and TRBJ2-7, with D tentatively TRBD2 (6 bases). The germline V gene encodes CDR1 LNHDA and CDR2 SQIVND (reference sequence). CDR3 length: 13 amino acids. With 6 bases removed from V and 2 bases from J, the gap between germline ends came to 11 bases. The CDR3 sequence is CASSPGETYEQYF. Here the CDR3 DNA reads TGTGCCAGTAGCCCGGGGGAAACCTACGAGCAGTACTTC.

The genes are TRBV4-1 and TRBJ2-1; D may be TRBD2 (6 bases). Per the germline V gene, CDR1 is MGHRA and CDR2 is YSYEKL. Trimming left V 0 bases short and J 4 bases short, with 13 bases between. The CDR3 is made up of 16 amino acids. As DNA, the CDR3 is TGCGCCAGCAGCCAAGATCTGGGGGACTTATACAATGAGCAGTTCTTC. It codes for CASSQDLGDLYNEQFF.